This TCR beta chain was sequenced during a study of CD8+ T cells in alopecia areata. Across the whole study: Treatment comprised oral tofacitinib, 5 to 10 mg twice daily, in treated patients.

Punch biopsies of lesional scalp, plus peripheral blood, were taken from alopecia areata patients. cDNA prepared by RNA extraction and subsequent reverse transcription served as the template for sequencing. Produced via immunoSEQ multiplex PCR; TCRdb's table is partial and in-frame only. The sample records 120,000 to 150,000 clones, approximately 45% being singletons. From germline, CDR1 is MGHRA and CDR2 YSYEKL. The V and J ends lost 4 bases and 3 bases respectively, with 12 bases between them. The CDR3 consists of 14 residues. Regarding this clone: No antigen is known for it.

Overall study results and limits: Among patients, TCR sharing was less clear than in mice, a difference possibly due in part to HLA diversity in the patient population. Scalp sample sequencing also detects resident alphabeta T cells of normal skin.

This receptor was taken from a human donor with alopecia areata. The V gene is TRBV4-1, the J gene TRBJ2-5, with no clear D. The specimen sequenced was CD4+ T cells sorted from blood. The CDR3 nucleotides are TGCGCCAGCAGCCCCAACGGACGAGAAGAGACCCAGTACTTC. Translated, it gives CASSPNGREETQYF.